The clone carrying this TCR beta chain was counted once. Assay: immunoSEQ multiplex PCR; the TCRdb copy retains only in-frame clones and omits some. The sample carries 2 million to 2.5 million clones, approximately 90% recorded once. This CDR3 has 16 amino acids. Germline-derived CDR1 and CDR2 are SGHNT and YYREEE (reference sequence). The trim removed 4 bases at V and 2 bases at J, leaving 5 bases unmatched. These data are taken from a study of shared clonotypes between healthy human individuals. The rearrangement joins TRBV5-4 to TRBJ2-3; 12 bases line up with TRBD2. This receptor was obtained from a man aged 18 to 30 in good health. Some clones in this sample may be carry-over from other donors' samples. The sample taken for sequencing was naive CD4+ T cells from PBMCs. The sample's subset: CD45RA+ positively selected. CDR3 sequence (DNA): TGTGCCAGCAGCCTGCGGACTAGCGGGGACACAGATACGCAGTATTTT. The encoded protein is CASSLRTSGDTDTQYF.